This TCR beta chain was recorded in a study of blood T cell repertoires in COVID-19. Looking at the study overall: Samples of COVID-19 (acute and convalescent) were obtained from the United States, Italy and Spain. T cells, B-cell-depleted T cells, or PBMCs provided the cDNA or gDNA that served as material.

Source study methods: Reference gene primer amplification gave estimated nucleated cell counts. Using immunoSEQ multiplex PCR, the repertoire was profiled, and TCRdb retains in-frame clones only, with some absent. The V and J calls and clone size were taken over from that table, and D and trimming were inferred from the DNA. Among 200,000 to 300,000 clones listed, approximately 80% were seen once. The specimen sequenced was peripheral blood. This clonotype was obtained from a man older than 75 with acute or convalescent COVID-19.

The CDR3 sequence: CASIGRERDYNEQFF. CDR3 DNA sequence: TGTGCCAGTATTGGGAGGGAGAGGGACTACAATGAGCAGTTCTTC. The gene calls are TRBV19 and TRBJ2-1, with TRBD2 matching 7 bases. Germline V gene data show CDR1 as LNHDA and CDR2 as SQIVND (reference sequence). After removal of 7 bases from V and 3 bases from J, the junction contained 9 bases not matched to a gene. The CDR3 contains 15 residues.